The source of this TCR beta chain is a study of T cells after yellow fever vaccination. The CDR3 spans 15 residues. Trimming pared 3 bases from V and 0 bases from J, leaving 12 bases between. Study-level findings and limits: Most clones from primary vaccination resurfaced after the booster (around 95% CD4, 75% to 90% CD8). Abundant clonotypes from the bulk population could get into FACS-sorted repertoires as contaminants.

Worth noting for this clonotype: Its antigen is still unknown.

One entry per CDR3 protein, called by TCRdb with MiXCR from the 5' RACE reads. The sample includes about 550,000 distinct CDR3 sequences, around 21% of them seen just once. This TCR was recovered from a man aged 25 to 40 who received the YFV17D yellow fever vaccine. This material consisted of PBMCs, taken 15 days after the yellow fever booster vaccination. The rearrangement joins TRBV12-3 or TRBV12-4 to TRBJ2-7, with D possibly being TRBD2 (5 bases). The CDR3 DNA reads TGTGCCAGCAGTTTTTCCTACCGGGACTCCTACGAGCAGTACTTC. Encoded protein: CASSFSYRDSYEQYF.